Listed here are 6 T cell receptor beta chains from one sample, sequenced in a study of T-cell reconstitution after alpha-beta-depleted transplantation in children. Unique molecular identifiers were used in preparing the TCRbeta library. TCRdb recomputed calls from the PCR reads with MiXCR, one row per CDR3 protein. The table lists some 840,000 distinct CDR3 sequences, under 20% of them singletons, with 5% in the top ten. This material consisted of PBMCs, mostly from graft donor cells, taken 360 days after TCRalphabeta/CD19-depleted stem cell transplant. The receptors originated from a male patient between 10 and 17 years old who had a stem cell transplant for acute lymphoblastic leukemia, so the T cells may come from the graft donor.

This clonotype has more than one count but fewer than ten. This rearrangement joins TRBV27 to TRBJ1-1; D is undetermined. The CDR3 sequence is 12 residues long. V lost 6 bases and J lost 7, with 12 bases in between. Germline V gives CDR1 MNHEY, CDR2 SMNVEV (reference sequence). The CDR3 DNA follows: TGTGCCAGCAGCGTTCTCCGGGTTGAAGCTTTCTTT. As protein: CASSVLRVEAFF.

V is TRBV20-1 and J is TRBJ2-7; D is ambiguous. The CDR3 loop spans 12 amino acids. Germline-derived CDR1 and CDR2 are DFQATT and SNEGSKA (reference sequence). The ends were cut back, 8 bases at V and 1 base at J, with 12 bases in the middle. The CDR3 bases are TGCAGTCCCCGGTCAGGATCCTACGAGCAGTACTTC. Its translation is CSPRSGSYEQYF.

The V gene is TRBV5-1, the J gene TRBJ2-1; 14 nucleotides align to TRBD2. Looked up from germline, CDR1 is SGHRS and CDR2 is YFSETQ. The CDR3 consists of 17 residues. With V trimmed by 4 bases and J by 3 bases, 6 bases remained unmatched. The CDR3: CASSLRGTSGSYNEQFF. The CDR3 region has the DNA TGCGCCAGCAGCCTGCGAGGGACTAGCGGGAGCTACAATGAGCAGTTCTTC. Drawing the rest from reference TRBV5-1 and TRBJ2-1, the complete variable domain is KAGVTQTPRYLIKTRGQQVTLSCSPISGHRSVSWYQQTPGQGLQFLFEYFSETQRNKGNFPGRFSGRQFSNSRSEMNVSTLELGDSALYLCASSLRGTSGSYNEQFFGPGTRLTVL.

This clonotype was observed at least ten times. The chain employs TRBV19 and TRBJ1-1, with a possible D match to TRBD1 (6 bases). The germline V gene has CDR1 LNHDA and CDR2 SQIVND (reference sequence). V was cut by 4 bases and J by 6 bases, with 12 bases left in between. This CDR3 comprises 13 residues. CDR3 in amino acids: CASSKRTDPEAFF. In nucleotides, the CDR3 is TGTGCCAGTAGTAAGAGGACAGATCCTGAAGCTTTCTTT.

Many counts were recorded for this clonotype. The CDR3 DNA follows: TGTGCCAGCAGCTTCTTATTCCACGAGCAGTACTTC. Translated: CASSFLFHEQYF. This chain connects TRBV11-2 to TRBJ2-7; no reliable D call. Germline V gene lookup returns CDR1 SGHAT and CDR2 FQNNGV. CDR3 length: 12 amino acids. With 3 bases removed from V and 5 bases from J, the gap between germline ends came to 8 bases. The complete variable domain, with remaining parts taken from reference TRBV11-2 and TRBJ2-7, reads EAGVAQSPRYKIIEKRQSVAFWCNPISGHATLYWYQQILGQGPKLLIQFQNNGVVDDSQLPKDRFSAERLKGVDSTLKIQPAKLEDSAVYLCASSFLFHEQYFGPGTRLTVT.

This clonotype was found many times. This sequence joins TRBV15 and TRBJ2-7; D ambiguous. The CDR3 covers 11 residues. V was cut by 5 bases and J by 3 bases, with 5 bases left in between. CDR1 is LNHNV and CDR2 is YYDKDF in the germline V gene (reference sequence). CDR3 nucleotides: TGTGCCACCAGCGAAAGCTACGAGCAGTACTTC. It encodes CATSESYEQYF.